Following are 17 T cell receptor beta chains from one sample sequenced in a study of cytomegalovirus exposure and HLA in healthy donors. The PCR made use of 60 Vbeta and 13 Jbeta primers. TCRdb's table, derived via immunoSEQ multiplex PCR, lists solely in-frame clones and lacks some. The data show more than 200,000 clones, approximately 79% seen once. Sequencing was done on a sample of PBMCs. Receptors were obtained from a male donor in good health and CMV-seronegative.

The chain couples TRBV27 to TRBJ1-3, with 9 bases that match TRBD1. The CDR3 sequence is 15 residues long. Germline CDR1 MNHEY, CDR2 SMNVEV (reference sequence). With V trimmed by 5 bases and J by 3 bases, 5 bases remained unmatched. Here the CDR3 DNA reads TGTGCCAGCAGTATCGGGACAGGGATTGGAAACACCATATATTTT. This codes for CASSIGTGIGNTIYF.

The chain uses TRBV10-3 and TRBJ1-2, with D tentatively TRBD1 (5 bases). CDR3 length: 15 amino acids. Germline V gives CDR1 ENHRY, CDR2 SYGVKD. With 5 bases removed from V and 2 bases from J, the gap between germline ends came to 15 bases. Written as DNA, the CDR3 is TGTGCCATCAGTTATGGGCGGGGGGGGAACTATGGCTACACCTTC. Amino acid sequence: CAISYGRGGNYGYTF.

V usage is TRBV19 and J usage is TRBJ2-1; possible D gene TRBD1, 5 bases. The CDR3 sequence is 16 residues long. Germline lookup yields CDR1 LNHDA and CDR2 SQIVND (reference sequence). V was shortened by 7 bases and J by 6 bases, with 22 bases between the two germline ends. CDR3 in amino acids: CASNSPRLRQGNEQFF. CDR3 DNA: TGTGCCAGTAACTCCCCCCGTCTGAGGCAGGGCAATGAGCAGTTCTTC.

The chain carries TRBV11-2 and TRBJ2-1, with 10 nucleotides matching TRBD2. In germline, CDR1 is SGHAT, CDR2 FQNNGV. V trimming: 5 bases; J trimming: 7 bases; junction bases outside the gene matches: 17. The CDR3 is 18 residues long. The CDR3 region has the DNA TGTGCCAGCAGCAGACTTCCTACCGGGACTAGCGTCGGGAATGAGCAGTTCTTC. It is translated as CASSRLPTGTSVGNEQFF.

The V gene is TRBV7-2, the J gene TRBJ2-1; 7 nucleotides align to TRBD1. Germline-derived CDR1 and CDR2 are SGHTA and FQGNSA. This CDR3 contains 15 residues. Losses at the gene ends were 5 bases for V and 1 base for J; bases not matched to a gene: 5. The chain's CDR3 is CASSKGGPSYNEQFF. CDR3 nucleotide sequence: TGTGCCAGCAGCAAAGGGGGCCCGTCCTACAATGAGCAGTTCTTC. The entire variable domain, with the rest obtained from reference TRBV7-2 and TRBJ2-1, is as follows: GAGVSQSPSNKVTEKGKDVELRCDPISGHTALYWYRQSLGQGLEFLIYFQGNSAPDKSGLPSDRFSAERTGGSVSTLTIQRTQQEDSAVYLCASSKGGPSYNEQFFGPGTRLTVL.

The chain recombines TRBV20-1 with TRBJ2-3; D is ambiguous. CDR1 and CDR2 from the germline V gene are DFQATT and SNEGSKA (reference sequence). The V and J ends lost 5 bases and 2 bases respectively, with 5 bases between them. This CDR3 comprises 11 residues. This chain's CDR3 is CSALLTDTQYF. In DNA, the CDR3 is TGCAGTGCTCTTCTCACAGATACGCAGTATTTT.

This clone has a single count. As DNA, the CDR3 is TGTGCCACAACTAGCGGCAATGAGCAGTTCTTC. It specifies CATTSGNEQFF. J is TRBJ2-1 and V is TRBV27; 8 nucleotides align to TRBD2. Per germline, CDR1 MNHEY and CDR2 SMNVEV (reference sequence). With V trimmed by 10 bases and J by 6 bases, 2 bases remained unmatched. This CDR3 has 11 amino acids.

The chain carries TRBV4-2 and TRBJ1-4; 8 bases agree with TRBD1. This CDR3 has 18 residues. Germline values: CDR1 LGHNA, CDR2 YNFKEQ. Trimming at V came to 1 base and at J to 4 bases, leaving 11 bases not matched to a gene. For the CDR3, the DNA is TGTGCCAGCAGCCAAGCAGGTTCAGGGGGCGCGCTTAATGAAAAACTGTTTTTT. Translation gives CASSQAGSGGALNEKLFF.

The CDR3 protein is CASSFRGLAYEQYF. The CDR3 DNA sequence: TGTGCCAGCAGTTTTAGGGGGTTAGCCTACGAGCAGTACTTC. This sequence joins TRBV27 and TRBJ2-7, with D maybe TRBD1 (6 bases). The CDR3 contains 14 residues. Between the trimmed V and J ends, which lost 3 bases and 2 bases, there was a span of 11 bases. Germline V gene sequence: CDR1 MNHEY, CDR2 SMNVEV (reference sequence).

This clone has just one count. V is TRBV18 and J is TRBJ2-3; D is undetermined. This CDR3 spans 17 amino acids. Trimming removed 1 base from V and 0 bases from J, with 14 bases in between. CDR1 is KGHSH, CDR2 LQKENI, per germline. CDR3 DNA: TGTGCCAGCTCACCACTAGATAGAATCCTTAGCACAGATACGCAGTATTTT. Residues: CASSPLDRILSTDTQYF.

This clone was seen just once. J is TRBJ1-5 and V is TRBV6-1; the D gene is possibly TRBD1 (6 bases). The length of the CDR3 is 14 residues. The germline V and J ends were trimmed by 6 bases and 4 bases, with 13 bases remaining between them. CDR1 MNHNS and CDR2 SASEGT come from the germline V gene. CDR3 nucleotide sequence: TGTGCCAGCAGCCCTAATCAGGGGAATCAGCCCCAGCATTTT. This sequence encodes CASSPNQGNQPQHF.

V usage is TRBV6-1 and J usage is TRBJ2-5, with TRBD1 matching 9 bases. CDR1 and CDR2 (germline): MNHNS, SASEGT. The CDR3 covers 15 residues. V was pared by 4 bases and J by 2 bases, with 5 bases of the junction left unmatched. The CDR3 region has the DNA TGTGCCAGCAGTGCCCAGACAGGGGGTCAAGAGACCCAGTACTTC. Translated, it gives CASSAQTGGQETQYF.

This clone was counted only a few times. The chain recombines TRBV11-3 with TRBJ2-3; 11 nucleotides agree with TRBD1. Germline V gene lookup returns CDR1 SGHNT and CDR2 YENEEA. Unmatched junction bases numbered 11, after V lost 5 bases and J lost 4 bases. The CDR3 spans 17 residues. The CDR3 nucleotides read TGTGCCAGCAGCCTCCCCGAGGGGACAGGGGGTTCAGATACGCAGTATTTT. Encoded protein: CASSLPEGTGGSDTQYF.

J is TRBJ1-4 and V is TRBV19, with D unclear. The CDR3 is 12 amino acids. V lost 9 bases and J lost 10, with 15 bases in between. CDR1 is LNHDA and CDR2 is SQIVND in the germline V gene (reference sequence). The CDR3 coding sequence is TGTGCCAGCCAGGTGGGAGGGAGAAAACTGTTTTTT. Amino acids: CASQVGGRKLFF.

The J gene is TRBJ2-7, the V gene TRBV19, with D perhaps matching TRBD1 (6 bases). The V gene's germline CDR1 is LNHDA and CDR2 SQIVND (reference sequence). This CDR3 has 15 amino acids. Between the trimmed V and J ends, which lost 0 bases and 2 bases, there was a span of 11 bases. The CDR3 region has the DNA TGTGCCAGTAGTATAGATACAGGGTTACCCTACGAGCAGTACTTC. It codes for CASSIDTGLPYEQYF.

The V gene is TRBV18, the J gene TRBJ2-1; 9 nucleotides align to TRBD2. The ends lost 2 bases at V and 7 bases at J; junction bases unmatched: 6. This CDR3 spans 15 amino acids. CDR1 and CDR2 from the germline V gene are KGHSH and LQKENI. CDR3 DNA sequence: TGTGCCAGCTCACCAGGAGCGGGAGGACGGAATGAGCAGTTCTTC. As protein: CASSPGAGGRNEQFF.

This chain joins TRBV4-3 and TRBJ2-7; TRBD1 is a possible D gene (5 bases). Germline CDR1 is LGHNA and CDR2 is YSLEER. Trimming took 2 bases from V and 2 from J, leaving 7 bases between them. This CDR3 is 13 amino acids long. The CDR3 here is CASSQLRAYEQYF. Written as DNA, the CDR3 is TGCGCCAGCAGCCAACTCAGGGCCTACGAGCAGTACTTC.